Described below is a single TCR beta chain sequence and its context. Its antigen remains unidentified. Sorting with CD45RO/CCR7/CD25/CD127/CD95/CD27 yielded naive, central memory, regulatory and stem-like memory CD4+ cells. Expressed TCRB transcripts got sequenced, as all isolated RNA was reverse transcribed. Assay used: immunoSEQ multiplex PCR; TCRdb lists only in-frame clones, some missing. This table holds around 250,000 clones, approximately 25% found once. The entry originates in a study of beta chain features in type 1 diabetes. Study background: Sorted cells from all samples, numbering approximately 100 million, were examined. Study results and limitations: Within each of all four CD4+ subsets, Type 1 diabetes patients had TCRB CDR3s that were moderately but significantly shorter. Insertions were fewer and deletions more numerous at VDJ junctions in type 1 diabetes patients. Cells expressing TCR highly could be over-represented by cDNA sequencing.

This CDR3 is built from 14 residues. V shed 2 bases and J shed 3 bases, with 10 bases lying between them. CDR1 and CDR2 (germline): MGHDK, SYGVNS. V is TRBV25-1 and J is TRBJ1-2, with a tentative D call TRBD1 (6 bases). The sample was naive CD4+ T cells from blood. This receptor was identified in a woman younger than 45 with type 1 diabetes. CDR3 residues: CASSEEQGHYGYTF. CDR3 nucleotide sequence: TGTGCCAGCAGTGAAGAGCAGGGGCACTATGGCTACACCTTC.